This T cell receptor (beta chain) appears in the sequencing data of a study of T cells in tuberculosis. The CDR3 is 13 amino acids. The germline CDR1 and CDR2 sequences are SGHNT and YYREEE (reference sequence). V was clipped by 5 bases and J by 4 bases, with 11 bases between them. Sorting used thawed, overnight-rested PBMC stained with anti-CD3, a viability dye and GMM-loaded CD1B tetramer. The lipid loaded on the CD1B tetramers was C32 glucose monomycolate from Rhodococcus equi. Tetramer-sorted PBMC had been CD14 monocyte-depleted before freezing. Roughly 92,000 tetramer-negative cells were sorted from each donor. The assay was immunoSEQ multiplex PCR, and TCRdb's table has in-frame clones only and misses some. Of tens of thousands of clones in the sample, more than 75% were seen once.

The material sequenced was CD1b-GMM tetramer-negative cells sorted from PBMCs. This receptor was identified in an adult woman with latent tuberculosis. The chain joins TRBV5-4 to TRBJ2-3; possibly TRBD1 for D (6 bases). The CDR3 reads CASRVGAADTQYF. CDR3 DNA sequence: TGTGCCAGCAGAGTGGGGGCGGCAGATACGCAGTATTTT.